The 15 T cell receptor beta chains presented below share a single source sample, sequenced in a study of technical replicates of blood from a handful of donors. TCRdb's copy holds only in-frame clones and misses some; the assay was immunoSEQ multiplex PCR. The sample yields around 100,000 clones, about 95% seen once. The specimen sequenced was T cells isolated from PBMCs. Source of these receptors: a human donor in good health.

The rearrangement links TRBV5-4 to TRBJ1-4, with D uncertain. The CDR3 covers 14 residues. V lost 4 bases, J lost 3 bases, and 10 bases lay in between. Germline V gene lookup returns CDR1 SGHNT and CDR2 YYREEE (reference sequence). The CDR3 DNA follows: TGTGCCAGCAGCCCAGGAGGACCTAATGAAAAACTGTTTTTT. This sequence encodes CASSPGGPNEKLFF.

The V gene is TRBV9, the J gene TRBJ2-7, with D hard to call. This CDR3 is 14 amino acids long. Germline CDR1 and CDR2: SGDLS and YYNGEE. V lost 4 bases and J 5 bases, leaving 16 bases between the germline ends. CDR3 nucleotide sequence: TGTGCCAGCAGCCCAACCCGACTTACCCACGAGCAGTACTTC. It encodes CASSPTRLTHEQYF.

This rearrangement joins TRBV28 to TRBJ1-5; 8 bases agree with TRBD1. The CDR3 sequence is 17 residues long. Germline lookup yields CDR1 MDHEN and CDR2 SYDVKM. V dropped 2 bases and J dropped 0; count of bases not matched to a gene: 6. The CDR3 DNA sequence: TGTGCCAGCAGTTTACCAGGACAGGGACTTAGCAATCAGCCCCAGCATTTT. Its protein is CASSLPGQGLSNQPQHF.

The chain couples TRBV5-6 to TRBJ2-7, with 12 nucleotides matching TRBD2. The CDR3 contains 18 residues. The trim removed 4 bases at V and 0 bases at J, leaving 11 bases unmatched. Germline lookup yields CDR1 SGHDT and CDR2 YYEEEE. The CDR3 nucleotides are TGTGCCAGCAGCCAACGACCCGGACTAGCGGGGCTCTCCTACGAGCAGTACTTC. Its protein is CASSQRPGLAGLSYEQYF.

V usage is TRBV4-2 and J usage is TRBJ2-7; D is perhaps TRBD1 (6 bases). Trimming stripped 0 bases from V and 3 bases from J, with 9 bases between. The CDR3 length is 14 residues. The germline V gene encodes CDR1 LGHNA and CDR2 YNFKEQ. This CDR3 reads CASSQDRGFYEQYF. CDR3 in DNA: TGTGCCAGCAGCCAAGACAGGGGTTTCTACGAGCAGTACTTC.

This clone was seen only once. V gene TRBV5-6 combines with J gene TRBJ1-1; TRBD1 matches at 8 bases. CDR3 length: 14 amino acids. Germline lookup yields CDR1 SGHDT and CDR2 YYEEEE. The V and J ends lost 4 bases and 4 bases, in that order; junction bases with no gene match: 6. The CDR3 DNA reads as TGTGCCAGCAGCCGACAGGGGCAGGGCACTGAAGCTTTCTTT. This encodes CASSRQGQGTEAFF. The whole variable domain, remainder taken from reference TRBV5-6 and TRBJ1-1, is DAGVTQSPTHLIKTRGQQVTLRCSPKSGHDTVSWYQQALGQGPQFIFQYYEEEERQRGNFPDRFSGHQFPNYSSELNVNALLLGDSALYLCASSRQGQGTEAFFGQGTRLTVV.

The CDR3 DNA follows: TGTGCCAGCAGTTTAACCGGGGGTGGGACTGAAGCTTTCTTT. Translating gives CASSLTGGGTEAFF. This chain uses TRBV28 with TRBJ1-1, with D possibly TRBD1 on 5 matching bases. V was shortened by 2 bases and J by 5 bases, with 12 bases between the two germline ends. This CDR3 is built from 14 residues. CDR1 is MDHEN, CDR2 SYDVKM, per germline.

This sequence joins TRBV14 and TRBJ2-3; D may be TRBD2 (6 bases). The CDR3 length is 15 residues. V was clipped by 3 bases and J by 4 bases, with 14 bases between them. The germline gives CDR1 SGHDN, CDR2 FVKESK. CDR3 loop: CASSQGGSFSDTQYF. Here the CDR3 DNA reads TGTGCCAGCAGCCAGGGGGGATCCTTTTCAGATACGCAGTATTTT.

A single count supports this clone. The rearrangement joins TRBV6-5 to TRBJ1-3; weak D call: TRBD1 (6 bases). The CDR3 spans 15 residues. Per germline, CDR1 MNHEY and CDR2 SVGAGI. Trimming took off 6 bases at V and 0 bases at J, with 12 bases between the two ends. DNA of the CDR3: TGTGCCAGCAGGGAGGACAGCCCCTCTGGAAACACCATATATTTT. Translating it yields CASREDSPSGNTIYF.

The rearrangement uses TRBV28 and TRBJ2-7, with D perhaps TRBD2 (6 bases). The CDR3 is made up of 15 amino acids. Trimming took 2 bases from V and 5 from J, leaving 16 bases between them. CDR1 is MDHEN and CDR2 is SYDVKM in the germline V gene. CDR3 DNA sequence: TGTGCCAGCAGTTTACCCCGGGAGAGCGGAAACGAGCAGTACTTC. This encodes CASSLPRESGNEQYF.

This rearrangement joins TRBV28 to TRBJ2-7; TRBD1 matches 8 bases. V lost 3 bases to trimming and J lost 5 bases; unmatched junction nucleotides: 6. The CDR3 totals 14 residues. Germline V gives CDR1 MDHEN, CDR2 SYDVKM. This CDR3 reads CASSFSGQGNEQYF. DNA of the CDR3: TGTGCCAGCAGTTTCTCAGGACAGGGTAACGAGCAGTACTTC.

The chain recombines TRBV29-1 with TRBJ2-7; TRBD1 aligns across 7 bases. Germline CDR1 SQVTM, CDR2 ANQGSEA. V shed 4 bases, J shed 3 bases, and the junction held 6 bases outside the gene matches. This CDR3 region has 13 residues. DNA for the CDR3: TGCAGCGTTGGTGAGGGGGCGATCTACGAGCAGTACTTC. Translation gives CSVGEGAIYEQYF.

The chain uses TRBV2 and TRBJ1-3; the D is unclear. This CDR3 comprises 12 residues. The ends were cut back, 8 bases at V and 7 bases at J, with 12 bases in the middle. Per germline, CDR1 SNHLY and CDR2 FYNNEI. CDR3 DNA sequence: TGTGCCAGCTTCAAGGGAGCCAACACCATATATTTT. Its translation is CASFKGANTIYF.

The chain employs TRBV10-1 and TRBJ1-1, with D perhaps matching TRBD1 (5 bases). Germline values: CDR1 WNHNN, CDR2 SYGVQD (reference sequence). The CDR3 contains 14 residues. The V end was cut by 5 bases, the J end by 2 bases, with 12 bases between. The CDR3 region has the DNA TGCGCCAGCAGTCTTGGGGCCCATAACACTGAAGCTTTCTTT. It yields the protein CASSLGAHNTEAFF.

V is TRBV5-1 and J is TRBJ2-2, with TRBD2 matching over 11 bases. Per germline, CDR1 SGHRS and CDR2 YFSETQ. Trimming removed 3 bases from V and 2 bases from J; junction bases left unmatched: 6. The CDR3 is made up of 17 amino acids. In DNA, the CDR3 is TGCGCCAGCAGCTCCCTAGCGGGAGGATCTAACACCGGGGAGCTGTTTTTT. Translated: CASSSLAGGSNTGELFF.